The present T cell receptor (beta chain) was sequenced within a study of beta chain features in type 1 diabetes. General observations from the study: A moderate, significant TCRB CDR3 shortening appeared in type 1 diabetes across four CD4+ subsets.

Reverse transcribing all isolated RNA meant expressed TCRB transcripts were sequenced. Sequencing used immunoSEQ multiplex PCR; TCRdb keeps in-frame clones, though not all of them. The table has hundreds of thousands of clones, about a tenth seen once. The length of the CDR3 is 16 residues. The J segment lost 6 bases and the V segment lost 4 bases, leaving 11 bases of the junction unmatched. CDR1 is LGHNA and CDR2 is YSLEER in the germline V gene. A heparinised blood draw that averaged roughly 120 mL was obtained once from each donor. In the case of this clone: What it binds is not known.

The sequencing sample was made of central memory CD4+ T cells from blood. The source is a man aged 25 to 45 with type 1 diabetes. The gene calls are TRBV4-3 and TRBJ2-3, with 9 positions matching TRBD2. The CDR3 region has the DNA TGCGCCAGCAGCCGGACCATAGGGACTAGCAGCGATACGCAGTATTTT. Encoded protein: CASSRTIGTSSDTQYF.